This TCR beta chain derives from a study of cytomegalovirus exposure and HLA in healthy donors. Looked up from germline, CDR1 is SGHRS and CDR2 is YFSETQ. The V segment lost 5 bases and the J segment 4 bases; nucleotides outside the gene matches: 9. The CDR3 is 16 residues long. PCR used 60 Vbeta primers and 13 Jbeta primers. Method: immunoSEQ multiplex PCR; TCRdb's copy keeps in-frame clones and lacks some. Seen here are about 150,000 clones, roughly 82% observed once, and the top ten hold around 6.6%. This clone appeared once. Sequencing was performed on PBMCs. The J gene is TRBJ2-1, the V gene TRBV5-1; 10 bases are a match to TRBD2. The TCR originated in a woman aged 45-59 years in good health and CMV-seropositive. The CDR3 here is CASSPPGLALYNEQFF. CDR3 in DNA: TGCGCCAGCAGTCCACCGGGACTAGCGTTATACAATGAGCAGTTCTTC.